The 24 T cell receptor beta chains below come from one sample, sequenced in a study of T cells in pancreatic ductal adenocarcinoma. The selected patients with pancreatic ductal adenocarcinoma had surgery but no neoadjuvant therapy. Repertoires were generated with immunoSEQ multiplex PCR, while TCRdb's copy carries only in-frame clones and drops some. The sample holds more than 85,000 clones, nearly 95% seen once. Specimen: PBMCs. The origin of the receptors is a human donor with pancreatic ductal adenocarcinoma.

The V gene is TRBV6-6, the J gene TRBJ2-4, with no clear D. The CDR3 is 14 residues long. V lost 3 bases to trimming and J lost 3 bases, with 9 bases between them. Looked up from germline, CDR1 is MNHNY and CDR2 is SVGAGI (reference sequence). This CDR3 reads CASSYSENKNIQYF. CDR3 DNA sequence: TGTGCCAGCAGTTATTCGGAGAACAAAAACATTCAGTACTTC.

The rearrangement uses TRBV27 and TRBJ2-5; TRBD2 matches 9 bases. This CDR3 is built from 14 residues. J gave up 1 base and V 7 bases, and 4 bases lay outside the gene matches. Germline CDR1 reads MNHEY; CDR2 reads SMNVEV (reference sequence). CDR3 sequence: CASTQLAGQETQYF. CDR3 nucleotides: TGTGCCAGCACCCAACTAGCGGGCCAAGAGACCCAGTACTTC.

DNA for the CDR3: TGTGCCAGCAGCTTGACGGGACAGAGTTTCTCCTACGAGCAGTACTTC. Protein product: CASSLTGQSFSYEQYF. The chain employs TRBV7-6 and TRBJ2-7, with TRBD1 matching 7 bases. Germline CDR1 is SGHVS and CDR2 is FNYEAQ. V shed 3 bases, J shed 0 bases, and the junction held 8 bases outside the gene matches. The CDR3 has 16 amino acids. Combining the CDR3 with reference TRBV7-6 and TRBJ2-7 gives the whole variable domain GAGVSQSPRYKVTKRGQDVALRCDPISGHVSLYWYRQALGQGPEFLTYFNYEAQQDKSGLPNDRFSAERPEGSISTLTIQRTEQRDSAMYRCASSLTGQSFSYEQYFGPGTRLTVT.

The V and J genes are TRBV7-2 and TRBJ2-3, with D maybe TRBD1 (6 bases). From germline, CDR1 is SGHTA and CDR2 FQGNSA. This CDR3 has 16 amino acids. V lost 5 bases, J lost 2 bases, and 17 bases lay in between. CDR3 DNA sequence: TGTGCCAGCAGCCAAGGCTTGACGGGACACACAGATACGCAGTATTTT. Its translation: CASSQGLTGHTDTQYF. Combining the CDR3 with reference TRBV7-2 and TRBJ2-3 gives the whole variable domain GAGVSQSPSNKVTEKGKDVELRCDPISGHTALYWYRQSLGQGLEFLIYFQGNSAPDKSGLPSDRFSAERTGGSVSTLTIQRTQQEDSAVYLCASSQGLTGHTDTQYFGPGTRLTVL.

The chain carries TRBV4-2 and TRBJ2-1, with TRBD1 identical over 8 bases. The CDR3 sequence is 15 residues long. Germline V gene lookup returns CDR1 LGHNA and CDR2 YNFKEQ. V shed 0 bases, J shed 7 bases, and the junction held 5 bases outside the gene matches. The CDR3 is CASSQDRDRINEQFF. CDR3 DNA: TGTGCCAGCAGCCAAGATCGGGACAGGATAAATGAGCAGTTCTTC.

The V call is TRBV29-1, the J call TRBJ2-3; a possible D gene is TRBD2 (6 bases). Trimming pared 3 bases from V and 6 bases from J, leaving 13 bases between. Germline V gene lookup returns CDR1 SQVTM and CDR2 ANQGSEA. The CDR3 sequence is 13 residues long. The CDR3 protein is CSVDSGGGDTQYF. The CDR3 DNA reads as TGCAGCGTTGATAGCGGTGGGGGGGATACGCAGTATTTT.

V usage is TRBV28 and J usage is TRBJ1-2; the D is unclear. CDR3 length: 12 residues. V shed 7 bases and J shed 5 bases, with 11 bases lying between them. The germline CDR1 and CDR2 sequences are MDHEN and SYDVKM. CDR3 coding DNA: TGTGCCAGCAATTATGGCAGATATGGCTACACCTTC. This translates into CASNYGRYGYTF.

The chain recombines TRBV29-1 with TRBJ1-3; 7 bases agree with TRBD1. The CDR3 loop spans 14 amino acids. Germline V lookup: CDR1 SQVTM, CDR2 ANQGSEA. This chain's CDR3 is CGASGTVSGNTIYF. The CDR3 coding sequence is TGCGGGGCCTCCGGGACAGTCTCTGGAAACACCATATATTTT. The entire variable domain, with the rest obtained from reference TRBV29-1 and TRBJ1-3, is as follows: SAVISQKPSRDICQRGTSLTIQCQVDSQVTMMFWYRQQPGQSLTLIATANQGSEATYESGFVIDKFPISRPNLTFSTLTVSNMSPEDSSIYLCGASGTVSGNTIYFGEGSWLTVV.

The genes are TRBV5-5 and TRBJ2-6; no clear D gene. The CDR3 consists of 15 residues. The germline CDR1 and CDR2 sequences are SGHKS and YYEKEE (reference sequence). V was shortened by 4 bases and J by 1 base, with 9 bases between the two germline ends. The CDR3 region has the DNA TGTGCCAGCAGCGGCGGTGAGTCTGGGGCCAACGTCCTGACTTTC. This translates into CASSGGESGANVLTF. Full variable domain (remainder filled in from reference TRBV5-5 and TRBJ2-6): DAGVTQSPTHLIKTRGQQVTLRCSPISGHKSVSWYQQVLGQGPQFIFQYYEKEERGRGNFPDRFSARQFPNYSSELNVNALLLGDSALYLCASSGGESGANVLTFGAGSRLTVL.

The CDR3 loop reads CASSTTGNYGYTF. CDR3 in DNA: TGTGCCAGCAGTACCACAGGGAACTATGGCTACACCTTC. The chain couples TRBV28 to TRBJ1-2; TRBD1 is a possible D gene (6 bases). V was shortened by 5 bases and J by 2 bases, with 9 bases between the two germline ends. The CDR3 has 13 residues. Germline loops: CDR1 MDHEN, CDR2 SYDVKM.

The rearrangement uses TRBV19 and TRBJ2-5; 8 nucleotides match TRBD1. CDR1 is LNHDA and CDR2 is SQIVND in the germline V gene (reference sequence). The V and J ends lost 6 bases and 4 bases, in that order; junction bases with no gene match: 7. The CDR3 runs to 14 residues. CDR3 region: CASRRKTGGETQYF. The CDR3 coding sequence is TGTGCCAGTAGACGAAAAACAGGGGGAGAGACCCAGTACTTC.

CDR3 loop: CASSPLVQETQYF. The CDR3 DNA follows: TGCGCCAGCAGCCCGCTAGTTCAAGAGACCCAGTACTTC. The chain is built from TRBV5-1 and TRBJ2-5; D unresolved. Germline CDR1 and CDR2: SGHRS and YFSETQ. This CDR3 has 13 amino acids. Between the trimmed V and J ends, which lost 4 bases and 2 bases, there was a span of 9 bases.

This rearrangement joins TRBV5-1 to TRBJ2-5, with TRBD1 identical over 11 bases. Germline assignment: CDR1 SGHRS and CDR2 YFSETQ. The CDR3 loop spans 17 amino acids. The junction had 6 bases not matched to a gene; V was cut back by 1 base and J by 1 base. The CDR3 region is CASSLRWTGGIQETQYF. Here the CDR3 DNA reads TGCGCCAGCAGCTTGCGTTGGACAGGGGGCATCCAAGAGACCCAGTACTTC.

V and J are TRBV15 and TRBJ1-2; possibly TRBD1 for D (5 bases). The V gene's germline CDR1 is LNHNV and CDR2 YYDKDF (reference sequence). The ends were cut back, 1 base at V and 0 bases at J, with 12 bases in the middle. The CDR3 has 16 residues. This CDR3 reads CATSRGDSTANYGYTF. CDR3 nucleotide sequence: TGTGCCACCAGCAGAGGTGACAGTACGGCTAACTATGGCTACACCTTC.

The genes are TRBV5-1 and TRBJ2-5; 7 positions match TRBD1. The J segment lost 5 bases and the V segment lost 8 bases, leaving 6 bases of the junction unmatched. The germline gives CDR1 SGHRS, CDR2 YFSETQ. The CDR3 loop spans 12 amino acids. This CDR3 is CASTGVGETQYF. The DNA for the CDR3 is TGCGCCAGTACAGGGGTAGGGGAGACCCAGTACTTC.

The CDR3 loop reads CASSPTSGETQYF. CDR3 sequence (DNA): TGTGCCAGCAGTCCCACTAGCGGGGAGACCCAGTACTTC. The V gene is TRBV2, the J gene TRBJ2-5; 9 bases fit TRBD2. Per germline, CDR1 SNHLY and CDR2 FYNNEI. V dropped 5 bases and J dropped 5; count of bases not matched to a gene: 3. CDR3 size: 13 residues.

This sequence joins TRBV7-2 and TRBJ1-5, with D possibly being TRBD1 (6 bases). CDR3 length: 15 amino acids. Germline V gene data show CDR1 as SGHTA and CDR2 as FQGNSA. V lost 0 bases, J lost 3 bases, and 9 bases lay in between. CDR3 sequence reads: CASSLAQGTNQPQHF. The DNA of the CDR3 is TGTGCCAGCAGCTTAGCGCAGGGGACCAATCAGCCCCAGCATTTT.

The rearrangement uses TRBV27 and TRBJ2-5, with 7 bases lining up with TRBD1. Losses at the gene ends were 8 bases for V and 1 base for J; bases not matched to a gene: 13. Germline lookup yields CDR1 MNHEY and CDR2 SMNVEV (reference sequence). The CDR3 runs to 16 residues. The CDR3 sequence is CASLAAYGTVQETQYF. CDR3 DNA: TGTGCCAGCTTAGCCGCCTACGGGACAGTCCAAGAGACCCAGTACTTC.

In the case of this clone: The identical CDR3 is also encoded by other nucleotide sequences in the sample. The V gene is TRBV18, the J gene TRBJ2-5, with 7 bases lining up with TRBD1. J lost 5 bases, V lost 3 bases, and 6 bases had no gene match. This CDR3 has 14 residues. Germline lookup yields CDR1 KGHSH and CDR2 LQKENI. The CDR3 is CASSPSQGLETQYF. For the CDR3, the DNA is TGTGCCAGCTCACCGTCACAGGGGCTGGAGACCCAGTACTTC.

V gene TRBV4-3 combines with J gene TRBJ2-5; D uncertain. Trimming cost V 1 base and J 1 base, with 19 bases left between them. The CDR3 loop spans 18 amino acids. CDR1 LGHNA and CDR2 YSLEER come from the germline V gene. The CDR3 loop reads CASSQVLFGSKPQETQYF. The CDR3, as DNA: TGCGCCAGCAGCCAAGTTTTATTCGGTTCAAAACCCCAAGAGACCCAGTACTTC.

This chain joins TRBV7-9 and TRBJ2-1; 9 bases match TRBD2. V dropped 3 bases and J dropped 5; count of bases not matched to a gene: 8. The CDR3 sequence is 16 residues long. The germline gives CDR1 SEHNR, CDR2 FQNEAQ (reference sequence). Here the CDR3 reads CASSFRGGRVDNEQFF. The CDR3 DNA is TGTGCCAGCAGCTTTCGGGGCGGGAGGGTAGACAATGAGCAGTTCTTC.

CDR3 bases: TGTGCCAGCAGCTTGGGGGTAGCGGGAGGGCCGAATGAGCAGTACTTC. Translated: CASSLGVAGGPNEQYF. The rearrangement links TRBV5-4 to TRBJ2-7; 11 nucleotides line up with TRBD2. CDR1 and CDR2 from the germline V gene are SGHNT and YYREEE (reference sequence). The ends lost 0 bases at V and 7 bases at J; junction bases unmatched: 9. The CDR3 loop spans 16 amino acids.

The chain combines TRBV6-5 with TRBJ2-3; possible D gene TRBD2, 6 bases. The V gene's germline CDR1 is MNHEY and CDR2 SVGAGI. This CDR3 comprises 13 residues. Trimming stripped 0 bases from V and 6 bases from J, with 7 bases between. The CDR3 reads CASSYSGGDTQYF. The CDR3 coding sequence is TGTGCCAGCAGTTACTCGGGGGGTGATACGCAGTATTTT.

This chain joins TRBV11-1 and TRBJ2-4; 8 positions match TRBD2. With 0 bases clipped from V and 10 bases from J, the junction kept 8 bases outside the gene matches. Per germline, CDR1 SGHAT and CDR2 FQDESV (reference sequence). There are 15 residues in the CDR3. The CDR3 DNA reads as TGTGCCAGCAGCTTAGCTGCGGGTCCGGGAGGGATTCAGTACTTC. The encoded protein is CASSLAAGPGGIQYF. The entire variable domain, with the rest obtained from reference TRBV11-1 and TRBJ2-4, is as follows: EAEVAQSPRYKITEKSQAVAFWCDPISGHATLYWYRQILGQGPELLVQFQDESVVDDSQLPKDRFSAERLKGVDSTLKIQPAELGDSAMYLCASSLAAGPGGIQYFGAGTRLSVL.